Listed below are T cell receptor beta chains from one sample, sequenced in a study of shared clonotypes between healthy human individuals. Sequencing was performed with immunoSEQ multiplex PCR; in TCRdb, only in-frame clones are kept and a portion is missing. The data hold 1.5 million to 2.5 million clones, with just under 95% observed a single time. Input material: naive CD8+ T cells sorted from blood. The receptors come from a man younger than 35 in good health. Both conserved end residues are part of each CDR3. A D gene is named only where the DNA matches it firmly. Clone size is given for some rows only: seen once, a few or many times, or a class if the clone is expanded.

NA	NA	TRBV4-2	TRBJ1-5	CASSQYSNNQPQHF	TGTGCCAGCAGCCAATACAGCAACAATCAGCCCCAGCATTTT
TRBD1	NA	TRBV6-5	TRBJ1-6	CASSYGTGGSPLHF	TGTGCCAGCAGTTACGGGACAGGGGGTTCACCCCTCCACTTT
TRBD2	NA	TRBV2	TRBJ2-1	CASTPRGTNSLDEQFF	TGTGCCAGCACCCCTCGGGGGACTAACTCCCTTGATGAGCAGTTCTTC
TRBD1	NA	TRBV7-9	TRBJ2-7	CASSLDRGYIYEQYF	TGTGCCAGCAGCCTAGACAGGGGGTACATTTACGAGCAGTACTTC
TRBD1	NA	TRBV5-1	TRBJ2-1	CASSYRDRGLDEQFF	TGCGCCAGCAGCTACCGGGACAGGGGGCTCGATGAGCAGTTCTTC
NA	NA	TRBV2	TRBJ2-1	CASSEAGARSEQFF	TGTGCCAGCAGTGAGGCGGGGGCCCGAAGTGAGCAGTTCTTC
NA	once	TRBV9	TRBJ2-2	CASSDIRAGNTGELFF	TGTGCCAGCAGCGACATTAGGGCAGGGAACACCGGGGAGCTGTTTTTT
NA	NA	TRBV27	TRBJ2-3	CASSPLSPGARPVTDTQYF	TGTGCCAGCAGTCCGCTTTCACCGGGGGCCCGCCCGGTCACAGATACGCAGTATTTT
NA	NA	TRBV30	TRBJ2-7	CAWSAPQGIYEQYF	TGTGCCTGGAGCGCACCTCAGGGGATCTACGAGCAGTACTTC
TRBD1	NA	TRBV7-9	TRBJ1-4	CASGTDRATNEKLFF	TGTGCCAGCGGTACAGACAGGGCAACTAATGAAAAACTGTTTTTT